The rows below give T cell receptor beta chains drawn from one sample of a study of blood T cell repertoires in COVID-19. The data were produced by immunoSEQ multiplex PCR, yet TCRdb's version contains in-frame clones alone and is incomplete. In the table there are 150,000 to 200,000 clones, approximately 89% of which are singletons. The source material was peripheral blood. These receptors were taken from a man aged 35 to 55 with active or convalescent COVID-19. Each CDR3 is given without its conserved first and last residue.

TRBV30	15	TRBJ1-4	AWSSGPQGSYNEKLF
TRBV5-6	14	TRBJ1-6	ASSVGYSNILSPLH
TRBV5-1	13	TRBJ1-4	ASSWGTGEGEKLF
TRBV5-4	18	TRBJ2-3	ASSSPGIRWRGGGTDTQY
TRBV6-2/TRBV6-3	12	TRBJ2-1	ASSLAGGNSEQF
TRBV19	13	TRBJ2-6	ASSIGSSGANVLT
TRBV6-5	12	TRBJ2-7	ASRKGDPPYEQY
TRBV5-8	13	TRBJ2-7	ASERIGGSRYEQY
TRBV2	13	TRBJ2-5	ASRDRGGGQETQY
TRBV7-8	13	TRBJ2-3	ASSLVGLAPDTQY
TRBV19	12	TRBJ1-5	ASSIGQNNQPQH
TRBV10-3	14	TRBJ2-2	AISPQGTANTGELF
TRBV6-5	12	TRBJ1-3	ASRTGVSGNTIY
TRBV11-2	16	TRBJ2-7	ASSRTSGDRSLSYEQY
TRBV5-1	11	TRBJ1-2	ASSFGLYNGYT
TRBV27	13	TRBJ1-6	ASRPGQQYNSPLH
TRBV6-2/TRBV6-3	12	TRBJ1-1	ASSYGGYGTEAF
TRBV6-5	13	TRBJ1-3	ASRPGQEGGNTIY
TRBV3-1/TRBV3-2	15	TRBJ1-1	ASSHGTGGLMNTEAF
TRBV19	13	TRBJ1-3	ASSLLSGAGNTIY
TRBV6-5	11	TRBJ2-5	ASQTGGQETQY
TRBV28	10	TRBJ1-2	ASSSYNYGYT
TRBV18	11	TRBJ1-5	ASSPGQNQPQH
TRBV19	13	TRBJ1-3	AVWDTRNSGNTIY
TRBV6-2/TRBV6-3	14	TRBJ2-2	ASSYSETGGPGELF
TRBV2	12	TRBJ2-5	ASSPDRAQETQY
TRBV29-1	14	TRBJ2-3	SAAKGQGISTDTQY
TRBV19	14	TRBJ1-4	ASSIRAQGAHEKLF
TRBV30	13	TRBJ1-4	AWNSWGGTNEKLF
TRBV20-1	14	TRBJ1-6	SASGTESSYNSPLH
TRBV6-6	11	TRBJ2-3	ASDSGSTDTQY
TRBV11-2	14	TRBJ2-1	ASSRSLGTGNDEQF
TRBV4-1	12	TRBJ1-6	ASSQSRGNSPLH
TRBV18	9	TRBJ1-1	ASSSQTEAF
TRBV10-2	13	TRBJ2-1	ASSEARWRSTEQF